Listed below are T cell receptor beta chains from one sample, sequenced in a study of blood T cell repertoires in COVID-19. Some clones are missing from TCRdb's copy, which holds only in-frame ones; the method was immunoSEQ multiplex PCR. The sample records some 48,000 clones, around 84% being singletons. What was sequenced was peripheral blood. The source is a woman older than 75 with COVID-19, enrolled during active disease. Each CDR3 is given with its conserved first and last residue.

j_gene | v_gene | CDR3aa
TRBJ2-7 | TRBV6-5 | CASSYGDSGTYEQYF
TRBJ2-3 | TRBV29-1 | CSVARGVPDTQYF
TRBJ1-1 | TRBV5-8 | CASSKGTGARRTEAFF
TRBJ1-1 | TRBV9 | CASSVTGWTEAFF
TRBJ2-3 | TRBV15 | CATSRDLTTVITDTQYF
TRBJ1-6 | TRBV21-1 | CASSKESDRCSYNSPLHF
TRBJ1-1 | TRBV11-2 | CASSSKQDPFSTEAFF
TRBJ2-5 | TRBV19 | CATEGRGTQYF
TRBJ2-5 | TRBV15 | CATSTYRDREETQYF
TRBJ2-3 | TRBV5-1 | CASSLTAGGPTDTQYF
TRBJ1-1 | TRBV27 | CASSRGIARTEAFF
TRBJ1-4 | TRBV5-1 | CASSRTGSEGKLFF
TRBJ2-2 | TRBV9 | CASLSGSNTGELFF
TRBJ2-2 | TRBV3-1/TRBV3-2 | CASSRPAFSGSVGTGELFF
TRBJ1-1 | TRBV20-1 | CSARNTEAFF
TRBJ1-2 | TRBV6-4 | CASSDFSRGDYGYTF
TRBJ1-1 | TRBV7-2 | CASSQGPTTVYRAFF
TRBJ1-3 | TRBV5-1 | CASRDGTLNGNTIYF
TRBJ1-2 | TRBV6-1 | CASSEGTGRYYGYTF
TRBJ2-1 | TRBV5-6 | CASDSLTSGTYNEQFF
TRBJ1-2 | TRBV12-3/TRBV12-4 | CASNAGGGYTF
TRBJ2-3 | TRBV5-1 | CASSSLASADTQYF
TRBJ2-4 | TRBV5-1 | CASSLVRDSKNIQYF
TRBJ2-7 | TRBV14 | CASSQEGVGLAGYSYEQYF
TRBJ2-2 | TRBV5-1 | CASITGDSTGELFF
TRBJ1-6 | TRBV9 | CASSVDPRVNSPLHF
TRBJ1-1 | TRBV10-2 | CASSESTGNTEAFF
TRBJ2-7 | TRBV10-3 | CAIRADSSYEQYF